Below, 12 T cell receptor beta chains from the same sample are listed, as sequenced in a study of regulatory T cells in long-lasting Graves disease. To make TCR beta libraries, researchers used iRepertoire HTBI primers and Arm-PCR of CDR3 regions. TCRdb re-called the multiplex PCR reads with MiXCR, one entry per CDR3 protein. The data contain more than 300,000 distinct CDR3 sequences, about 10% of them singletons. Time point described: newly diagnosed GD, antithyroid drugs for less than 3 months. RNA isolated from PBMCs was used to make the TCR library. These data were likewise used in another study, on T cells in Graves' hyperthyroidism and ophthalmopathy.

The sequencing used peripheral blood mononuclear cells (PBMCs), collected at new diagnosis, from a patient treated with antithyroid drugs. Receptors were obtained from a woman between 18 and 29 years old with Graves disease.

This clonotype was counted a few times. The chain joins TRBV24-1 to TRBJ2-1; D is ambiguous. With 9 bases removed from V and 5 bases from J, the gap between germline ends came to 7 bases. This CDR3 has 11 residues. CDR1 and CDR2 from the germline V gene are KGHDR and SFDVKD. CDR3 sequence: CATSRHNEQFF. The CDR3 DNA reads TGTGCCACCTCAAGACACAATGAGCAGTTCTTC.

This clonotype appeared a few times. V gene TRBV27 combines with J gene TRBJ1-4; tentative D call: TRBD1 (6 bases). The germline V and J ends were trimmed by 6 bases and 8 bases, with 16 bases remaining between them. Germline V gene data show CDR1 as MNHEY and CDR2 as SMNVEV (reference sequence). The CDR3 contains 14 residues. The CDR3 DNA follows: TGTGCCAGCAGCCCGGACAGTCGACGCGAAAAACTGTTTTTT. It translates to CASSPDSRREKLFF.

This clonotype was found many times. In nucleotides, the CDR3 is TGCAGCGTTGAAATGGGCGGAAGGGAGACCCAGTACTTC. This encodes CSVEMGGRETQYF. J is TRBJ2-5 and V is TRBV29-1, with no clear D. Germline lookup yields CDR1 SQVTM and CDR2 ANQGSEA. The V end lost 2 bases, the J end lost 5 bases, and 12 bases lay between the germline ends. This CDR3 spans 13 amino acids.

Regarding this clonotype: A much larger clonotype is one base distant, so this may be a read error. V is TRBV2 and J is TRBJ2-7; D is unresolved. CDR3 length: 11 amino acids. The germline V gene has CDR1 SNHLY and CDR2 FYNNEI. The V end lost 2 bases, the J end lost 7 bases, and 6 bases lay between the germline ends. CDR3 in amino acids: CASSEYDEQYF. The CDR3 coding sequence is TGTGCCAGCAGTGAATATGATGAGCAGTACTTC.

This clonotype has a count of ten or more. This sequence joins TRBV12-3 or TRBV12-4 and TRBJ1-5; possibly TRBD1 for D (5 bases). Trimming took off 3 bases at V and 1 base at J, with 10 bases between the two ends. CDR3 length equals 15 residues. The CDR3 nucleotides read TGTGCCAGCAGTTTCGGGGACGCCAGCAATCAGCCCCAGCATTTT. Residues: CASSFGDASNQPQHF.

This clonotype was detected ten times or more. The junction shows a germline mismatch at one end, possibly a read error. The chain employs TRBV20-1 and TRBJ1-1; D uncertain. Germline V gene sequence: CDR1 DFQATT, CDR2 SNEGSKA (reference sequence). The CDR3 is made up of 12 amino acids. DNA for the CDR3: TGCAGTGTTAGACCGGAGAAAGATGAAGCTTTCTTT. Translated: CSVRPEKDEAFF.

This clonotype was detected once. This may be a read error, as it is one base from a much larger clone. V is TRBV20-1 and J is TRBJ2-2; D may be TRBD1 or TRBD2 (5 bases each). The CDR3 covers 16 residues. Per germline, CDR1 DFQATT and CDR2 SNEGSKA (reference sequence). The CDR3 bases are TGCAGTGCTAGAGATGCCCAGGGCGACCTAACCGGGGAGCCGTTTTTT. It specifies CSARDAQGDLTGEPFF.

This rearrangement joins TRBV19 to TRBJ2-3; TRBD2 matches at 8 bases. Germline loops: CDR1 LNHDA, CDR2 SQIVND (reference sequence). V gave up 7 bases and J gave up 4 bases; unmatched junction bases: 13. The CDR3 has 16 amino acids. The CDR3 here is CASITGAGDGADTQYF. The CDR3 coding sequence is TGTGCCAGTATCACGGGAGCGGGAGATGGGGCAGATACGCAGTATTTT.

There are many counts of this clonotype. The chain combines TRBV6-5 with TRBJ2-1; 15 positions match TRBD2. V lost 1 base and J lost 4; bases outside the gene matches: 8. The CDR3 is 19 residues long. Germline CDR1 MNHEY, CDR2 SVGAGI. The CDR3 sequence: CASSYWPGTSGRMYNEQFF. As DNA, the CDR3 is TGTGCCAGCAGTTACTGGCCAGGGACTAGCGGGAGGATGTACAATGAGCAGTTCTTC.

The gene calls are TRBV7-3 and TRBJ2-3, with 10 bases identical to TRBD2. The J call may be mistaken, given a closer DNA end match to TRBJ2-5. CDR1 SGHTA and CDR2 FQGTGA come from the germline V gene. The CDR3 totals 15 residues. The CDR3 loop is CASSLLGTSVETQYF. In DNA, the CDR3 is TGTGCCAGCAGCCTACTCGGGACTAGCGTAGAGACCCAGTACTTC.

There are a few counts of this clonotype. The CDR3 reads CASSPARLWRGEQFF. The CDR3 coding sequence is TGTGCCAGCAGCCCAGCAAGGTTGTGGCGCGGCGAGCAGTTCTTC. J is TRBJ2-1 and V is TRBV11-2; D is unclear. The CDR3 runs 15 residues. Trimming cost V 5 bases and J 10 bases, with 21 bases left between them. CDR1 is SGHAT, CDR2 FQNNGV, per germline.

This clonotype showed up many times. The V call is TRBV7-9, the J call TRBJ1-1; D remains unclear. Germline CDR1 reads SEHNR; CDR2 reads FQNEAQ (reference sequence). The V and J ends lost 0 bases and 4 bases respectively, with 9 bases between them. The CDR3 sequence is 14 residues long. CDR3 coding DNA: TGTGCCAGCAGCTTAGCGGGTTTTCGCACTGAAGCTTTCTTT. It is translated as CASSLAGFRTEAFF.